The clone carrying this T cell receptor (beta chain) was seen a few times. This entry belongs to a study of shared T cell receptors in the human thymus. The V gene's germline CDR1 is LGHNA and CDR2 YSLEER. V was pared by 0 bases and J by 2 bases, with 2 bases of the junction left unmatched. The CDR3 is made up of 15 amino acids. Assay used: immunoSEQ multiplex PCR; TCRdb lists only in-frame clones, some missing. The sample shows almost 550,000 clones, about 84% of them seen only once. These data also formed part of another study, on human thymus T cells. This second study says: Corrective cardiac surgery supplied the resected thymus tissue. An apparent bias in V and J gene usage was seen in thymic and blood repertoires. Related studies noted strongly shared thymic repertoires across unrelated people.

Sequencing was carried out using thymocytes. The chain couples TRBV4-3 to TRBJ2-5, with 8 positions matching TRBD2. This TCR was recovered from a boy under two years old with a congenital heart defect. In nucleotides, the CDR3 is TGCGCCAGCAGCCAAGAGTCGGGGGGGCAAGAGACCCAGTACTTC. Protein product: CASSQESGGQETQYF.